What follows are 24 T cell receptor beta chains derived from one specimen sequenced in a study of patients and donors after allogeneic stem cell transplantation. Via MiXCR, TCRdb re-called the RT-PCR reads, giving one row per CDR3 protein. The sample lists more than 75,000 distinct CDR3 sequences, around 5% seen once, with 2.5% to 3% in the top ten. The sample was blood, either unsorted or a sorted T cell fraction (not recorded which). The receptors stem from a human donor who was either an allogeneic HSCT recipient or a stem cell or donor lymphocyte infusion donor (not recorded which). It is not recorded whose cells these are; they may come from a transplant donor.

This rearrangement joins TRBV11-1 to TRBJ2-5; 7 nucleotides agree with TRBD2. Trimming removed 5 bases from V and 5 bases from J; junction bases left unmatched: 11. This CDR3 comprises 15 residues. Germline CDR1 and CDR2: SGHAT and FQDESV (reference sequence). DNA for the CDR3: TGTGCCAGCAGCCGAGAGGCGGGAGTGAGGGAGACCCAGTACTTC. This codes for CASSREAGVRETQYF.

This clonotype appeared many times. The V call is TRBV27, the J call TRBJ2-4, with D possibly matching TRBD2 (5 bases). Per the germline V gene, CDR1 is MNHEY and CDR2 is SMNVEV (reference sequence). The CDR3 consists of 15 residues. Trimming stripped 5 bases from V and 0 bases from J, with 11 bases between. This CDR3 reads CASSPDSLAKNIQYF. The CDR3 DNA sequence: TGTGCCAGCAGTCCGGACTCACTAGCCAAAAACATTCAGTACTTC.

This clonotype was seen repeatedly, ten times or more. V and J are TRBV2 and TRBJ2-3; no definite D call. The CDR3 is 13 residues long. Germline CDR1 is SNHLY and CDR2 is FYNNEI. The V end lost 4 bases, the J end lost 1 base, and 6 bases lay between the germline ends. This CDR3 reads CASSGRGTDTQYF. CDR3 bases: TGTGCCAGCAGTGGTCGAGGCACAGATACGCAGTATTTT.

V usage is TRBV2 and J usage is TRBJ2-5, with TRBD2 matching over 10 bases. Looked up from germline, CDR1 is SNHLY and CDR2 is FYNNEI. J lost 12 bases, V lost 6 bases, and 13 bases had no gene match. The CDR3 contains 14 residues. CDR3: CASSADSGGRAKYF. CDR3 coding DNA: TGTGCCAGCAGCGCCGATAGCGGGGGGAGAGCCAAGTACTTC.

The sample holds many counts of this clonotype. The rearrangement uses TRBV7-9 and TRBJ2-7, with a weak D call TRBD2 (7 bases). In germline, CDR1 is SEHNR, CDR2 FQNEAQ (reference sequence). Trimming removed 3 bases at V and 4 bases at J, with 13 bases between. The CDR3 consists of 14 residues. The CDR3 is CASSFGGAEYEQYF. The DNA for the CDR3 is TGTGCCAGCAGCTTTGGGGGGGCGGAGTACGAGCAGTACTTC.

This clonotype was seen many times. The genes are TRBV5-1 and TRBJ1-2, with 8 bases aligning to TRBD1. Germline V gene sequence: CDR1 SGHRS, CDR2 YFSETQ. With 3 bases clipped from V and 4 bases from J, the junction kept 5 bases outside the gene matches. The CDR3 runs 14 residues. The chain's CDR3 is CASSSPDRGYGYTF. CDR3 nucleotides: TGCGCCAGCAGCTCCCCAGACAGGGGCTATGGCTACACCTTC.

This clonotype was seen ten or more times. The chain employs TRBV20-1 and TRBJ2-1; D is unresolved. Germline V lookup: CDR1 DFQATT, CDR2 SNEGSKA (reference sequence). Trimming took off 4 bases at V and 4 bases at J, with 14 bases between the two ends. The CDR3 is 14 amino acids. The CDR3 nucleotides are TGCAGTGCTATGTGGGCGGTAATATACAATGAGCAGTTCTTC. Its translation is CSAMWAVIYNEQFF.

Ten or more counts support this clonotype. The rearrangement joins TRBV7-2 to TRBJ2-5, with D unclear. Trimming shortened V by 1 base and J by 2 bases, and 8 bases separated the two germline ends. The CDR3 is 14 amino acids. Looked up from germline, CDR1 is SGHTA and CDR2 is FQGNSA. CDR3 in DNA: TGTGCCAGCAGCTTAGGAAGACAACAAGAGACCCAGTACTTC. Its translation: CASSLGRQQETQYF.

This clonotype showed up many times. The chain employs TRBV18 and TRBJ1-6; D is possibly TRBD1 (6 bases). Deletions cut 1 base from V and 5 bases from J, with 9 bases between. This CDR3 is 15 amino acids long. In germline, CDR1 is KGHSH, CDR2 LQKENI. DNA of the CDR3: TGTGCCAGCTCACCACGACAGGACCATAATTCACCCCTCCACTTT. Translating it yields CASSPRQDHNSPLHF.

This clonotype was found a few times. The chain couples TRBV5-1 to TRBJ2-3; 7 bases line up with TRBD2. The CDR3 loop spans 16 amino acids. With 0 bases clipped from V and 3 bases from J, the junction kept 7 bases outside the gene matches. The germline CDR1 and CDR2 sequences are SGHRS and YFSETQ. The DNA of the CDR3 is TGCGCCAGCAGCTTGGGCTTGTCGGGGGGAACAGATACGCAGTATTTT. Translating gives CASSLGLSGGTDTQYF.

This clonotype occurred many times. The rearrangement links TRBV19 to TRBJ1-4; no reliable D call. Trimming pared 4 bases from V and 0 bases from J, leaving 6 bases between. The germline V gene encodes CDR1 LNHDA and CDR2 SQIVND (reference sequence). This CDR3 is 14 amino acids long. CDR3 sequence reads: CASSTRPTNEKLFF. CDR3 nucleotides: TGTGCCAGTAGTACACGACCAACTAATGAAAAACTGTTTTTT.

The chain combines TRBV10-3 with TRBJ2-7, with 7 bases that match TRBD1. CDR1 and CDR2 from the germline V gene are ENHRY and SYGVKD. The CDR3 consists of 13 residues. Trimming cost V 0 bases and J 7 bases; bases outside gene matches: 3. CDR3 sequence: CAISESRTGEQYF. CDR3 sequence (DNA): TGTGCCATCAGTGAGTCGCGGACAGGAGAGCAGTACTTC.

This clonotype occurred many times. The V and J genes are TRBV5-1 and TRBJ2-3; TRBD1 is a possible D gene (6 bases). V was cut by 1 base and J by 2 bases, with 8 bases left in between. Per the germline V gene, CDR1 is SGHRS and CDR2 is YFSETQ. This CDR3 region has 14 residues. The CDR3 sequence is CASSLRGHTDTQYF. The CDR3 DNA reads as TGCGCCAGCAGCTTGAGGGGACACACAGATACGCAGTATTTT. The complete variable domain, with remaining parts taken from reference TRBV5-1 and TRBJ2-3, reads KAGVTQTPRYLIKTRGQQVTLSCSPISGHRSVSWYQQTPGQGLQFLFEYFSETQRNKGNFPGRFSGRQFSNSRSEMNVSTLELGDSALYLCASSLRGHTDTQYFGPGTRLTVL.

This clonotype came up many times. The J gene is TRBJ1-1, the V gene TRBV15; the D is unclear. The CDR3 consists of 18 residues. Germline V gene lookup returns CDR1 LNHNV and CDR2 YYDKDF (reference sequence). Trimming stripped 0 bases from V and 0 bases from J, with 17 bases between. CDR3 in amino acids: CATSRENAVIRLNTEAFF. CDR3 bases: TGTGCCACCAGCAGAGAGAACGCGGTGATTAGGCTGAACACTGAAGCTTTCTTT.

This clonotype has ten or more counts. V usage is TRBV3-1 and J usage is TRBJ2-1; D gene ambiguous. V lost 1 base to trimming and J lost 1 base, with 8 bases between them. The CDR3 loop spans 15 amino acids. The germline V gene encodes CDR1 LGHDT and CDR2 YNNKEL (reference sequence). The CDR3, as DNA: TGTGCCAGCAGCCAAGTCTTGGGTTCCTACAATGAGCAGTTCTTC. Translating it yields CASSQVLGSYNEQFF.

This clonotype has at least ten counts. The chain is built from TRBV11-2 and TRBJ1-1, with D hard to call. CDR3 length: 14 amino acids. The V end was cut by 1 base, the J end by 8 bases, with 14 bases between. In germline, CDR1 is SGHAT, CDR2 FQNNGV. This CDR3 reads CASSLGLGGTEAFF. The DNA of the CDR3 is TGTGCCAGCAGCTTAGGTTTGGGTGGAACGGAAGCTTTCTTT.

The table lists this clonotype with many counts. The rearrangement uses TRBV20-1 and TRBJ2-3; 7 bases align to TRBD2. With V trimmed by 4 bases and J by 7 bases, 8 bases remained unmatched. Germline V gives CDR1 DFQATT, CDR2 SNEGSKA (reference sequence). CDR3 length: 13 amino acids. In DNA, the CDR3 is TGCAGTGCTAAGGTTGGCGGGACTAATACGCAGTATTTT. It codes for CSAKVGGTNTQYF.

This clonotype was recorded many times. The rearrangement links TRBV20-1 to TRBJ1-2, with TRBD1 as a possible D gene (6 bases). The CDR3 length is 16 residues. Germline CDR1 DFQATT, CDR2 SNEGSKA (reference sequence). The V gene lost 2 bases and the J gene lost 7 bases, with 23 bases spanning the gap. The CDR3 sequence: CSARRPIRGLFGGYTF. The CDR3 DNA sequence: TGCAGTGCTAGACGGCCCATCAGGGGATTATTTGGTGGCTACACCTTC.

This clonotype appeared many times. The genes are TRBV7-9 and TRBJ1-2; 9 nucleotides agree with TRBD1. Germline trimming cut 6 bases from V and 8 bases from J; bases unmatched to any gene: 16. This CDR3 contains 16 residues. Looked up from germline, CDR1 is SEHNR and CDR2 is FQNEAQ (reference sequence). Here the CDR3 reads CASSRALGTGLYGYTF. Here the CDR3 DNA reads TGTGCCAGCAGTAGAGCCCTTGGGACAGGGCTCTACGGCTACACCTTC.

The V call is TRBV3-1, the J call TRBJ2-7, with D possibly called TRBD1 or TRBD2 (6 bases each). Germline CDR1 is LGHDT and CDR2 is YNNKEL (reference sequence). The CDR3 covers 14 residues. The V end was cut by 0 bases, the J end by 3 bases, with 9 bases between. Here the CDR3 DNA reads TGTGCCAGCAGCCAAGATGGAGGGGGCTACGAGCAGTACTTC. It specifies CASSQDGGGYEQYF.

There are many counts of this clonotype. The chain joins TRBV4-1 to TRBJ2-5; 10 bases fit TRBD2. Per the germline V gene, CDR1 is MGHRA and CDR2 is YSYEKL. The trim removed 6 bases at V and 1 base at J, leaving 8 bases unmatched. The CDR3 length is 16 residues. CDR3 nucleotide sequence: TGCGCCAGCAGTGGGGCTAGCGGGAGACCCCAAGAGACCCAGTACTTC. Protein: CASSGASGRPQETQYF.

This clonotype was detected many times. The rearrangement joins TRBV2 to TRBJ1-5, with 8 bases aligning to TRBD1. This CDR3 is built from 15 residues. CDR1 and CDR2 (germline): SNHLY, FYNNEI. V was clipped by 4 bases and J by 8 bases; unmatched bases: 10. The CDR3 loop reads CASSGRGRSGEPQHF. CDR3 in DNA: TGTGCCAGCAGTGGCAGGGGGCGCAGTGGGGAGCCCCAGCATTTT. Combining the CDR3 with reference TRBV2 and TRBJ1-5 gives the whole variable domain EPEVTQTPSHQVTQMGQEVILRCVPISNHLYFYWYRQILGQKVEFLVSFYNNEISEKSEIFDDQFSVERPDGSNFTLKIRSTKLEDSAMYFCASSGRGRSGEPQHFGDGTRLSIL.

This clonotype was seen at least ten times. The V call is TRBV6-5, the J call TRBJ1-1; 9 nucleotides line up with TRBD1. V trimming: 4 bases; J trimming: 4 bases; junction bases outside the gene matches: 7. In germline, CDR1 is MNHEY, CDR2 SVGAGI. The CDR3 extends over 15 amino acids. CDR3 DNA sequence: TGTGCCAGCAGTTCCCCGGGACAGGGAACCACTGAAGCTTTCTTT. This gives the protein CASSSPGQGTTEAFF.

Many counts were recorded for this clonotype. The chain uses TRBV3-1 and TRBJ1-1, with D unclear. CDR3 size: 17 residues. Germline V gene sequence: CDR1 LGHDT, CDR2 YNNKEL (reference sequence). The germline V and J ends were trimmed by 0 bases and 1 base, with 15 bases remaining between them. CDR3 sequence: CASSQDRFRGRNTEAFF. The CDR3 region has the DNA TGTGCCAGCAGCCAAGATCGGTTCCGGGGAAGGAACACTGAAGCTTTCTTT. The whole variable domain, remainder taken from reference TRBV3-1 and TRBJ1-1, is DTAVSQTPKYLVTQMGNDKSIKCEQNLGHDTMYWYKQDSKKFLKIMFSYNNKELIINETVPNRFSPKSPDKAHLNLHINSLELGDSAVYFCASSQDRFRGRNTEAFFGQGTRLTVV.